The next 8 T cell receptor beta chains were all read from a single sample in a study of blood T cell repertoires in COVID-19 (dated by TCRdb to 2018 to 2020). Receptor libraries were prepared by the immunoSEQ multiplex PCR assay. TCRdb stores this immuneACCESS table with in-frame sequences only. Part of the clones is absent; in the studies checked, under half of the shortfall reflects unresolved V genes, and no reason is known for the rest. The sample yields 150,000 to 200,000 clones; 86% were counted once. The ten largest clones capture around 6.5% of the sample. Sample: peripheral blood. These receptors all come from a woman of 80 years or more in a cohort sampled during active or convalescent COVID-19.

This clone was counted once. CDR3: CASHSEGILPYEQYF. The CDR3, as DNA: TGTGCCAGCCATAGCGAAGGGATATTACCCTACGAGCAGTACTTC. This rearrangement joins TRBV14 to TRBJ2-7, with D possibly being TRBD2 (5 bases). The CDR3 is made up of 15 amino acids. Per germline, CDR1 SGHDN and CDR2 FVKESK. Deletions cut 8 bases from V and 2 bases from J, with 19 bases between.

The chain recombines TRBV6-1 with TRBJ2-7; 7 bases match TRBD2. From germline, CDR1 is MNHNS and CDR2 SASEGT. The CDR3 consists of 15 residues. The V and J ends lost 1 base and 3 bases, in that order; junction bases with no gene match: 6. The CDR3 is CASSEGAGAYYEQYV. CDR3 sequence (DNA): TGTGCCAGCAGTGAAGGGGCGGGAGCATACTACGAGCAGTACGTC.

This clone has a handful of counts. The rearrangement joins TRBV6-5 to TRBJ1-1; the D is unclear. CDR1 and CDR2 from the germline V gene are MNHEY and SVGAGI. CDR3 length: 13 amino acids. V was pared by 6 bases and J by 6 bases, with 14 bases between. CDR3 nucleotide sequence: TGTGCCAGCAGGTCCACCGAGGCCTCTGAAGCTTTCTTT. Residues: CASRSTEASEAFF.

The gene calls are TRBV9 and TRBJ1-3, with 12 nucleotides matching TRBD1. Looked up from germline, CDR1 is SGDLS and CDR2 is YYNGEE. J lost 4 bases, V lost 3 bases, and 5 bases had no gene match. This CDR3 has 16 amino acids. CDR3 loop: CASSAGTGGAGNTIYF. CDR3 DNA sequence: TGTGCCAGCAGCGCCGGGACAGGGGGCGCCGGAAACACCATATATTTT.

V usage is TRBV21-1 and J usage is TRBJ1-4; the tabulated D call, TRBD1, remains unverified against the DNA. TRBV21-1 is assigned pseudogene status. The CDR3 is made up of 16 amino acids. The CDR3 is CASSNFPTATNEKLFF. The CDR3, as DNA: TGTGCCAGCAGCAACTTCCCCACAGCAACTAATGAAAAACTGTTTTTT.

This clone was counted many times. The chain joins TRBV5-5 to TRBJ2-1, with 10 bases that match TRBD1. With 0 bases clipped from V and 4 bases from J, the junction kept 10 bases outside the gene matches. The CDR3 has 18 residues. Germline assignment: CDR1 SGHKS and CDR2 YYEKEE (reference sequence). CDR3 nucleotides: TGTGCCAGCAGCTTGGCCTCGCTTCGGACAGGGGGTTACAATGAGCAGTTCTTC. Residues: CASSLASLRTGGYNEQFF.

This chain links TRBV28 with TRBJ2-7; 9 positions match TRBD2. Germline V CDR1 and CDR2: MDHEN, SYDVKM. CDR3 length: 13 residues. J was trimmed by 10 bases and V by 7 bases; bases with no gene match: 11. This chain's CDR3 is CASTFRRGGQQYF. The DNA for the CDR3 is TGTGCCAGCACCTTCCGGCGGGGGGGCCAACAGTACTTC.

This chain connects TRBV11-2 to TRBJ1-1, with 9 bases matching TRBD1. Per the germline V gene, CDR1 is SGHAT and CDR2 is FQNNGV. With 2 bases clipped from V and 9 bases from J, the junction kept 10 bases outside the gene matches. This CDR3 comprises 15 residues. This CDR3 reads CASSLWRDRETKAFF. CDR3 bases: TGTGCCAGCAGCTTATGGCGGGACAGGGAGACTAAAGCTTTCTTT.